This T cell receptor (beta chain) was profiled in a study of blood T cell repertoires in COVID-19. Across the whole study: Sites in the United States, Italy and Spain provided acute and convalescent COVID-19 samples. Sample material is recorded as cDNA or gDNA derived from T cells, B-cell-depleted T cells, or PBMCs.

Trimming cost V 5 bases and J 1 base, with 14 bases left between them. CDR1 is MNHNY and CDR2 is SVGAGI in the germline V gene (reference sequence). The CDR3 has 15 residues. In the authors' workflow: How many nucleated cells were present was estimated from reference gene primer amplification. Using immunoSEQ multiplex PCR, the repertoire was profiled, and TCRdb retains in-frame clones only, with some absent. Clonal size and the V and J genes are those of that table, whereas D and trimming came from the DNA. The data show around 94,000 clones, approximately 86% seen once. The source of this sequence is a man aged 45-60 years with active or convalescent COVID-19. Specimen: peripheral blood. The V and J genes are TRBV6-6 and TRBJ1-1, with D maybe TRBD1 (5 bases). This CDR3 reads CASSRTQGANTEAFF. CDR3 bases: TGTGCCAGCAGTCGCACACAAGGGGCGAACACTGAAGCTTTCTTT.